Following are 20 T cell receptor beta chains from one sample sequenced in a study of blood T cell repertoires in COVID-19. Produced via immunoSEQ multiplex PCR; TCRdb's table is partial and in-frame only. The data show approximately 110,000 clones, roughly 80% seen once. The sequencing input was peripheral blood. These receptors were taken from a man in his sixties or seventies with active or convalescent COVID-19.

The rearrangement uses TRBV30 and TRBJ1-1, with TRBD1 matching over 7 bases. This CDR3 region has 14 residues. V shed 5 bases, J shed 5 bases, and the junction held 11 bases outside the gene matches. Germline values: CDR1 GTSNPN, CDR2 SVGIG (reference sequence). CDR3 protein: CAWETNRGRTEAFF. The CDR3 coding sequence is TGTGCCTGGGAGACCAACAGGGGAAGGACTGAAGCTTTCTTT.

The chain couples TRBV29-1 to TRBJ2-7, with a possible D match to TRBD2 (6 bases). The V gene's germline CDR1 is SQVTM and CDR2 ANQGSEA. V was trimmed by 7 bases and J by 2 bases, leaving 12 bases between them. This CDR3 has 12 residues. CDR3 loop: CSAGTGAYEQYF. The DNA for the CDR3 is TGCAGCGCCGGGACGGGAGCCTACGAGCAGTACTTC.

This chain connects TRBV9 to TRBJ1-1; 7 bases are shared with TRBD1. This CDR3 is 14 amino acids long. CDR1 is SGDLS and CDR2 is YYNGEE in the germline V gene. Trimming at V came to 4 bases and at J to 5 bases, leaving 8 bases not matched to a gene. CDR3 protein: CASSPRQGGTEAFF. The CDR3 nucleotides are TGTGCCAGCAGCCCCCGACAGGGTGGGACTGAAGCTTTCTTT.

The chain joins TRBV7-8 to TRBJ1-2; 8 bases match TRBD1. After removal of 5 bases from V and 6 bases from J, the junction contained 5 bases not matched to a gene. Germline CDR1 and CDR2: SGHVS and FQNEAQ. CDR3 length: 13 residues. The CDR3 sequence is CASSQDRDHGYTF. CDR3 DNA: TGTGCCAGCAGCCAGGACAGGGACCATGGCTACACCTTC.

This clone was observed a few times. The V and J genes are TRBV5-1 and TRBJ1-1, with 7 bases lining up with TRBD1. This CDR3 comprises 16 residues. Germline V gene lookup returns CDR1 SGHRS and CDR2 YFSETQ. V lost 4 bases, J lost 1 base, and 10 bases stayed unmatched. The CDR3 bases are TGCGCCAGCAGCCCACGACAGGGTGCTTCGAACACTGAAGCTTTCTTT. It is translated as CASSPRQGASNTEAFF.

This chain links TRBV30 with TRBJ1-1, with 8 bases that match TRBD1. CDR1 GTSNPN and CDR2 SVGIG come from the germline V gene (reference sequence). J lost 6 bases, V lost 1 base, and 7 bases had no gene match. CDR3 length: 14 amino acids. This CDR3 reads CAWSEQGVGAEAFF. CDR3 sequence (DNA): TGTGCCTGGAGTGAACAGGGGGTAGGGGCTGAAGCTTTCTTT.

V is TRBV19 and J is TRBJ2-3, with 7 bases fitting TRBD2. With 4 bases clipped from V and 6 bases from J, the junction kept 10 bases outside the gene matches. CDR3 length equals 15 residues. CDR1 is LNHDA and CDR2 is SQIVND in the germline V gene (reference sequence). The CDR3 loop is CASSNPGGLGDTQYF. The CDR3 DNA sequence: TGTGCCAGTAGTAACCCGGGAGGATTGGGGGATACGCAGTATTTT.

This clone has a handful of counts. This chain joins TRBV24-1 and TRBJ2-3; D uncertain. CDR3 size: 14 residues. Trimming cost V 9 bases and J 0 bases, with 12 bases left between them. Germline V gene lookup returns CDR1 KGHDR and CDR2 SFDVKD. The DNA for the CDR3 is TGTGCCACCCAAGACATATCTAGCACAGATACGCAGTATTTT. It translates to CATQDISSTDTQYF.

For the CDR3, the DNA is TGTGCCAGTAGTATTGAGACAGGGAACCCCAACGCTGAAGCTTTCTTT. This codes for CASSIETGNPNAEAFF. The V and J genes are TRBV19 and TRBJ1-1; 7 nucleotides agree with TRBD1. Germline V gives CDR1 LNHDA, CDR2 SQIVND (reference sequence). V was pared by 3 bases and J by 6 bases, with 13 bases of the junction left unmatched. The CDR3 runs to 16 residues.

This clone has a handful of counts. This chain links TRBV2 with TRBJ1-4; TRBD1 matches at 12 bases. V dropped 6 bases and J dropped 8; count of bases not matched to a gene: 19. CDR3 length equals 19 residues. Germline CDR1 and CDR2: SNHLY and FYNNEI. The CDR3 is CASRGARGTGGVISEKLFF. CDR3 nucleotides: TGTGCCAGCAGGGGGGCCCGCGGGACAGGGGGCGTTATCTCGGAAAAACTGTTTTTT.

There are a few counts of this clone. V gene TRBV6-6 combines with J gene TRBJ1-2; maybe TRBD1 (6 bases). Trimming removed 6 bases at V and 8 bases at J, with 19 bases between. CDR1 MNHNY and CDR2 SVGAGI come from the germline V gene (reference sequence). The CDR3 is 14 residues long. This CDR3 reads CASSRDPGESGYTF. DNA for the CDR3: TGTGCCAGCAGCCGAGACCCAGGGGAAAGCGGCTACACCTTC.

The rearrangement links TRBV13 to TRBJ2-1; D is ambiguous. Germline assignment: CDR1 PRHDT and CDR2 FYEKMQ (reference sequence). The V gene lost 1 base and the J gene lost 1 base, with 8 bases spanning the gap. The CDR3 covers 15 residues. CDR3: CASSLVRGSYNEQFF. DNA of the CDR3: TGTGCCAGCAGCTTAGTGCGCGGTTCCTACAATGAGCAGTTCTTC.

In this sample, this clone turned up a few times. CDR3: CASSYSTGGDYGYTF. CDR3 DNA: TGTGCCAGCAGTTACTCGACAGGGGGCGACTATGGCTACACCTTC. The chain employs TRBV6-5 and TRBJ1-2; 10 nucleotides line up with TRBD1. Losses at the gene ends were 0 bases for V and 3 bases for J; bases not matched to a gene: 1. This CDR3 contains 15 residues. Per the germline V gene, CDR1 is MNHEY and CDR2 is SVGAGI.

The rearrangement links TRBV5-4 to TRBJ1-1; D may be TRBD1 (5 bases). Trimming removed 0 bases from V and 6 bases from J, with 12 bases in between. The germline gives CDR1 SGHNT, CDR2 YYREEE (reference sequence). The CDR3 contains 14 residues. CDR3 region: CASSLAAQGAEAFF. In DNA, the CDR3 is TGTGCCAGCAGCTTGGCGGCTCAGGGTGCTGAAGCTTTCTTT.

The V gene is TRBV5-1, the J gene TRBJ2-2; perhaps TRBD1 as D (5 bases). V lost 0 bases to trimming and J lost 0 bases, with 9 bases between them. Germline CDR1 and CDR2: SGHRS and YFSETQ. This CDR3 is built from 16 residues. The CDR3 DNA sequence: TGCGCCAGCAGCTTGGCGGCAGGGACGAACACCGGGGAGCTGTTTTTT. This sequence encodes CASSLAAGTNTGELFF. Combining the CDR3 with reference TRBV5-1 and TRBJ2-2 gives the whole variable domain KAGVTQTPRYLIKTRGQQVTLSCSPISGHRSVSWYQQTPGQGLQFLFEYFSETQRNKGNFPGRFSGRQFSNSRSEMNVSTLELGDSALYLCASSLAAGTNTGELFFGEGSRLTVL.

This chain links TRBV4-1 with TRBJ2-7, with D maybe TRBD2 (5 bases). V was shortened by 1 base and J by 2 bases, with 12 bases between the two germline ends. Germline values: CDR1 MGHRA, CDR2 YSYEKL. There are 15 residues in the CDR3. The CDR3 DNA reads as TGCGCCAGCAGCCAAGGATCTGAGGGAACCTACGAGCAGTACTTC. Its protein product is CASSQGSEGTYEQYF.

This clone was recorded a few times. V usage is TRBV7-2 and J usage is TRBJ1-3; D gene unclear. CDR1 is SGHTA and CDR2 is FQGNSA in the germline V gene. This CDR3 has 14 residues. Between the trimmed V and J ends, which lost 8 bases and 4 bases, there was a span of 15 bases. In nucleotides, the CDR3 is TGTGCCAGCGGTGGCAGCCGAGGAGGAAACACCATATATTTT. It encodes CASGGSRGGNTIYF.

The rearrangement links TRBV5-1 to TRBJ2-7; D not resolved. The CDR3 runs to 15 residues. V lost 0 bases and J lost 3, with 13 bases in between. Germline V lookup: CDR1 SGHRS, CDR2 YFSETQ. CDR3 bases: TGCGCCAGCAGCTTGGGACCTAGTCCCAACTACGAGCAGTACTTC. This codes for CASSLGPSPNYEQYF.

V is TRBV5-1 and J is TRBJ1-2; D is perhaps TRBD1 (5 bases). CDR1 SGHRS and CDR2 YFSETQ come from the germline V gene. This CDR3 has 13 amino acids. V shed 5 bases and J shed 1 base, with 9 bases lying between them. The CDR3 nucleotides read TGCGCCAGCAGGACAGATTTTAACTATGGCTACACCTTC. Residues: CASRTDFNYGYTF.

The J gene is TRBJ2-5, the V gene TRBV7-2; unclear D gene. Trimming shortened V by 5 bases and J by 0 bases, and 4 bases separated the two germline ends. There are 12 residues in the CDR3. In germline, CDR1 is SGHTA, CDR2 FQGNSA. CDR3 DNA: TGTGCCAGCAGCCCGTACCAAGAGACCCAGTACTTC. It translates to CASSPYQETQYF.